This TCR beta chain derives from a study of T-cell reconstitution after alpha-beta-depleted transplantation in children. The authors prepared the TCRbeta library with unique molecular identifiers. Using its own MiXCR run on the PCR reads, TCRdb lists one record per CDR3 protein. The sample carries about 610,000 distinct CDR3 sequences, 8% to 11% recorded once. The sequencing here drew on PBMCs from the stem cell graft donor, taken from the stem cell graft. The origin of this receptor is a human donor who donated a stem cell graft to a child with acute myeloid leukemia.

This CDR3 reads CASSLSGRGPTDTQYF. The CDR3 DNA reads TGTGCCAGCAGCTTATCGGGGCGGGGACCCACAGATACGCAGTATTTT. V usage is TRBV7-6 and J usage is TRBJ2-3; possibly TRBD2 for D (6 bases). The CDR3 totals 16 residues. Germline assignment: CDR1 SGHVS and CDR2 FNYEAQ. Trimming took off 2 bases at V and 2 bases at J, with 14 bases between the two ends.